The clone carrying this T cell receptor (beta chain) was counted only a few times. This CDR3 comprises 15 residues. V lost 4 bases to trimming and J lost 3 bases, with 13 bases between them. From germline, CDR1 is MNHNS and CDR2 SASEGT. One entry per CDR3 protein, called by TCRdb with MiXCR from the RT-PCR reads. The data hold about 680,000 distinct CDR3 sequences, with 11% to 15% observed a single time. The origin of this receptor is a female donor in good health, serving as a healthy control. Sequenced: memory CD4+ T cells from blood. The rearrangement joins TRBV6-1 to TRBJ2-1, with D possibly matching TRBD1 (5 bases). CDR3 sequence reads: CASSVQVPIYNEQFF. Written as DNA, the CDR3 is TGTGCCAGCAGTGTACAGGTCCCCATCTACAATGAGCAGTTCTTC.